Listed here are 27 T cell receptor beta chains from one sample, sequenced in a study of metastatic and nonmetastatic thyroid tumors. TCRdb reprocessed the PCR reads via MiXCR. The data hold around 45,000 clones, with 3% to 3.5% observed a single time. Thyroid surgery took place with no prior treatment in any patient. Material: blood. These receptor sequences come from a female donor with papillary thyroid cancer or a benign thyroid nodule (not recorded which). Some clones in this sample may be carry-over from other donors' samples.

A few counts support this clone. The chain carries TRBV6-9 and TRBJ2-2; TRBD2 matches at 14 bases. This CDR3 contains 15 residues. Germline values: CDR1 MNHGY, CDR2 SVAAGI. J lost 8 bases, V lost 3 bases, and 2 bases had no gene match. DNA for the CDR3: TGTGCCAGCAGTTACGGGACTAGCGGGAGTGGGGAGCTGTTTTTT. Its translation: CASSYGTSGSGELFF.

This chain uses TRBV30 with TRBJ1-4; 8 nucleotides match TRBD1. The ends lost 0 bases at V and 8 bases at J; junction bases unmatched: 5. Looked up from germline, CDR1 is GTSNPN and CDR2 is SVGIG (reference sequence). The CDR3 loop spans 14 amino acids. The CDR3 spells CAWSVRRGREKLFF. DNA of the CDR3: TGTGCCTGGAGTGTACGCAGGGGGCGCGAAAAACTGTTTTTT. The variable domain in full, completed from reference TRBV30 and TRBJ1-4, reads SQTIHQWPATLVQPVGSPLSLECTVEGTSNPNLYWYRQAAGRGLQLLFYSVGIGQISSEVPQNLSASRPQDRQFILSSKKLLLSDSGFYLCAWSVRRGREKLFFGSGTQLSVL.

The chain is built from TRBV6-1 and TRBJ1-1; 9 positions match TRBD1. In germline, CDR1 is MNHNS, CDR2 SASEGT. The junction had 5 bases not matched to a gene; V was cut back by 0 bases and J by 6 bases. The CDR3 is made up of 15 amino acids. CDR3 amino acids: CASSEAGTGYAEAFF. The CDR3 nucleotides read TGTGCCAGCAGTGAAGCCGGGACAGGGTACGCTGAAGCTTTCTTT.

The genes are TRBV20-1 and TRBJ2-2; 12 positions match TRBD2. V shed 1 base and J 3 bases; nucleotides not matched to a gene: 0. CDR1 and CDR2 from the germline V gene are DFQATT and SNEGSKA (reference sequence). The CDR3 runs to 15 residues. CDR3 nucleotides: TGCAGTGCTAGAGGGACTAGCGGGGACACCGGGGAGCTGTTTTTT. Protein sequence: CSARGTSGDTGELFF.

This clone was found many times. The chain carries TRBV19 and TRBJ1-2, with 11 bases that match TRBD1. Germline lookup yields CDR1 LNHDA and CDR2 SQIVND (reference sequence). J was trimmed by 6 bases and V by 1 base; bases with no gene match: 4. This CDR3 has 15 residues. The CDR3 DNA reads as TGTGCCAGTAGTATAGTTGGACAGGGGGCAGATGGCTACACCTTC. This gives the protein CASSIVGQGADGYTF. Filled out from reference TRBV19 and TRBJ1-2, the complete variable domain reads DGGITQSPKYLFRKEGQNVTLSCEQNLNHDAMYWYRQDPGQGLRLIYYSQIVNDFQKGDIAEGYSVSREKKESFPLTVTSAQKNPTAFYLCASSIVGQGADGYTFGSGTRLTVV.

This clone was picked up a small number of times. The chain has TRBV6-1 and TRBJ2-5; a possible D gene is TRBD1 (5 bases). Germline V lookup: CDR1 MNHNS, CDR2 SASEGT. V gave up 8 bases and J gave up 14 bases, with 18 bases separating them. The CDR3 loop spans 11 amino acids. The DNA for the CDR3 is TGTGCCAGCGGGAATGGGGCTAGATCTTACTTC. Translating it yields CASGNGARSYF.

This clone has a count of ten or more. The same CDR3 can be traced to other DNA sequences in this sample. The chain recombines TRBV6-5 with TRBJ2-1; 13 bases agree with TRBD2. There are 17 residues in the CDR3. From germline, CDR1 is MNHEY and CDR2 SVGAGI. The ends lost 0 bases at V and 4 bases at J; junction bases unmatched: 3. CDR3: CASSYSGLAGVYNEQFF. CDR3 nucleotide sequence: TGTGCCAGCAGTTACTCCGGACTAGCGGGAGTATACAATGAGCAGTTCTTC.

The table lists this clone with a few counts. DNA of the CDR3: TGCGCCAGCAGGGGGAGGGGAGAATCAGTCGAGCAGTACTTC. Translated: CASRGRGESVEQYF. V is TRBV5-1 and J is TRBJ2-7, with TRBD2 matching 7 bases. In germline, CDR1 is SGHRS, CDR2 YFSETQ. V shed 5 bases, J shed 6 bases, and the junction held 11 bases outside the gene matches. The CDR3 is 14 amino acids.

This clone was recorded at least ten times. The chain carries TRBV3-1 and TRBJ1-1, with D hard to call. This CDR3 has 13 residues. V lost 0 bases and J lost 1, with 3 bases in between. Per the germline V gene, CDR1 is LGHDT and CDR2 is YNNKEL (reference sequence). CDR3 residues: CASSQDRNTEAFF. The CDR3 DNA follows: TGTGCCAGCAGCCAAGACCGGAACACTGAAGCTTTCTTT.

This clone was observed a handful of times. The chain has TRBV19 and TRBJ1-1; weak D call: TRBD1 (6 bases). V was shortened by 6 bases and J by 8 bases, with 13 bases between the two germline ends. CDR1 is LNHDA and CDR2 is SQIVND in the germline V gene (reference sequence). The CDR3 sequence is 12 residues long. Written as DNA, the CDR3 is TGTGCCAGTAGCACAGGGTATGGGGAAGCTTTCTTT. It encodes CASSTGYGEAFF.

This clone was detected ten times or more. In nucleotides, the CDR3 is TGTGCCAGCAGTTTTGGAGAGAGGCAGCCCCAGCATTTT. Translated: CASSFGERQPQHF. The chain employs TRBV12-3 or TRBV12-4 and TRBJ1-5; D gene uncertain. Between the trimmed V and J ends, which lost 3 bases and 7 bases, there was a span of 10 bases. The CDR3 runs 13 residues.

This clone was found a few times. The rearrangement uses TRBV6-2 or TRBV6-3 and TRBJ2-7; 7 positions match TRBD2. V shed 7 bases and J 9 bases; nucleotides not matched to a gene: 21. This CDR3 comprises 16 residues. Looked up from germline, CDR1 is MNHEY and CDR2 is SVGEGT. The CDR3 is CASTQGNPAGWGGQYF. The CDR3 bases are TGTGCCAGCACCCAAGGGAACCCAGCGGGCTGGGGGGGGCAGTACTTC.

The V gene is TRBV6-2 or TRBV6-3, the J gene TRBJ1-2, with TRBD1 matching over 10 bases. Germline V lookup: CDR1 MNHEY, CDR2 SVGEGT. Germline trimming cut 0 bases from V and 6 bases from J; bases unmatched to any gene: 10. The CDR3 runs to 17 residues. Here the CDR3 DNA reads TGTGCCAGCAGTTACTCGAGACAGGGGGCGTCTTCCCATGGCTACACCTTC. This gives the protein CASSYSRQGASSHGYTF.

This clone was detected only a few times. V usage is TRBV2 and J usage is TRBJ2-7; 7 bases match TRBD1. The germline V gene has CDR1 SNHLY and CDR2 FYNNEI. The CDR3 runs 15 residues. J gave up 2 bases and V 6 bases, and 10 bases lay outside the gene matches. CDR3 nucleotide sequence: TGTGCCAGCAGCACCTCTCCGGGACAGACCTACGAGCAGTACTTC. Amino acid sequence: CASSTSPGQTYEQYF.

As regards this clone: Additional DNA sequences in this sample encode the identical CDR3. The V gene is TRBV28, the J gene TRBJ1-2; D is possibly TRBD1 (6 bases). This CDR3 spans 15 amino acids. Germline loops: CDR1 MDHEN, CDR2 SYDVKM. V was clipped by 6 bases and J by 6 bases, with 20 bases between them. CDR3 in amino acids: CASRVPKGGVDGYTF. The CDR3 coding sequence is TGTGCCAGCAGAGTCCCTAAAGGGGGGGTCGATGGCTACACCTTC.

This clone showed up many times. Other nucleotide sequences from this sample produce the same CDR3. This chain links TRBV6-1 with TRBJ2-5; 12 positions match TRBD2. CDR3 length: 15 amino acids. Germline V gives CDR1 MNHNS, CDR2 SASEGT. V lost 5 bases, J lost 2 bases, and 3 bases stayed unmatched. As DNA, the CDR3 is TGTGCCAGCAGTACCCTAGCGGGAGGGCAAGAGACCCAGTACTTC. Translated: CASSTLAGGQETQYF.

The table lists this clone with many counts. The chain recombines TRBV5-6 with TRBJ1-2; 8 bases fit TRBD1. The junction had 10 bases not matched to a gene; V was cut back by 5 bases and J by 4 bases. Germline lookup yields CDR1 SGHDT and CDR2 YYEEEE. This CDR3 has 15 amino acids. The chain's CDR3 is CASRRGQGWSYGYTF. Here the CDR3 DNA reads TGTGCCAGCAGGAGAGGACAGGGTTGGAGCTATGGCTACACCTTC.

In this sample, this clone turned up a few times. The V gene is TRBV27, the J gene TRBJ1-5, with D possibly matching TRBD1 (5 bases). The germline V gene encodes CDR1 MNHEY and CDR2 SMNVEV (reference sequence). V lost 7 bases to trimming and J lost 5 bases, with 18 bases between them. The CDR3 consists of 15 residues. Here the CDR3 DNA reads TGTGCCAGCACCTTATCTTGGGGGAGGGATCAGCCCCAGCATTTT. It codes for CASTLSWGRDQPQHF.

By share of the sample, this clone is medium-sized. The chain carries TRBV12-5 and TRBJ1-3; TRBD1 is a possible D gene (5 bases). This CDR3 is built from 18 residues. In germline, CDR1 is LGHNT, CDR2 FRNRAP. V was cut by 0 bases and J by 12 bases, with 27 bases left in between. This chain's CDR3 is CASGLVLSDSSATRSIYF. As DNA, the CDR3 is TGTGCTAGTGGTTTGGTACTCTCAGACAGCTCTGCCACTAGGAGCATATATTTT.

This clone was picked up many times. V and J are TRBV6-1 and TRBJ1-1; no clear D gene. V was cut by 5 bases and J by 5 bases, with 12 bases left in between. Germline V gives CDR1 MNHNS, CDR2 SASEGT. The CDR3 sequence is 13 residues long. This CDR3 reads CASSIKRVTEAFF. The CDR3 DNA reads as TGTGCCAGCAGTATCAAAAGGGTTACTGAAGCTTTCTTT.

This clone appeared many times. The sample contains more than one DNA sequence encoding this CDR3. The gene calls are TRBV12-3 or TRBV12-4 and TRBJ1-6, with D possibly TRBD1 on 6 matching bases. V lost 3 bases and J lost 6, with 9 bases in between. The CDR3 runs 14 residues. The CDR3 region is CASSLGGPNSPLHF. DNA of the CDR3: TGTGCCAGCAGTTTGGGGGGGCCTAATTCACCCCTCCACTTT.

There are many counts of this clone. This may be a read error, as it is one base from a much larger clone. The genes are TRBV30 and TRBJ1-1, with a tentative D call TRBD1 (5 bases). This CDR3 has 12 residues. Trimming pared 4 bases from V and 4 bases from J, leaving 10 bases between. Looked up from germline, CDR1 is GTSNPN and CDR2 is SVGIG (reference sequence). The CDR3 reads CAWNVRGTEAFF. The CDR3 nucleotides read TGTGCCTGGAATGTGAGGGGCACTGAAGCTTTCTTT.

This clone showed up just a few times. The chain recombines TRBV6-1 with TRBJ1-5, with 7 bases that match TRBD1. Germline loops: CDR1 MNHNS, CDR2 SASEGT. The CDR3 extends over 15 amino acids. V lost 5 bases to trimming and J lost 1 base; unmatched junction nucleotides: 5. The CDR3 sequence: CASSWGQSSNQPQHF. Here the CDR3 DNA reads TGTGCCAGCAGTTGGGGACAGTCGAGCAATCAGCCCCAGCATTTT.

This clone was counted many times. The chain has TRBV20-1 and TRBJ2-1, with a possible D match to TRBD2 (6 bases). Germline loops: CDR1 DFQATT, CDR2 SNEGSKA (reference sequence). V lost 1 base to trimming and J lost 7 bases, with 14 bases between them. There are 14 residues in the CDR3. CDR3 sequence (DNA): TGCAGTGCTAGAGGGGGCGGGGCAGGGAATGAGCAGTTCTTC. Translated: CSARGGGAGNEQFF.

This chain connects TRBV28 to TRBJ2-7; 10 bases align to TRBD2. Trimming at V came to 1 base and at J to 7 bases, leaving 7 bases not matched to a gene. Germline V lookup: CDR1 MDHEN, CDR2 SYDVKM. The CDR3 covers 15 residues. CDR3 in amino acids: CASSLLPSGSWEQYF. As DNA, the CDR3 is TGTGCCAGCAGTTTATTGCCTAGCGGGAGTTGGGAGCAGTACTTC.

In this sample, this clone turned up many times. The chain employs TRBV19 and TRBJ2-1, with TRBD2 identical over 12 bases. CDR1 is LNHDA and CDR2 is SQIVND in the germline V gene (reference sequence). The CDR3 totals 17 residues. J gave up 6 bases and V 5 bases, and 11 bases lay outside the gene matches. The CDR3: CASSSGLAGTRGNEQFF. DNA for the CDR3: TGTGCCAGTAGTTCCGGACTAGCGGGGACCAGGGGCAATGAGCAGTTCTTC.

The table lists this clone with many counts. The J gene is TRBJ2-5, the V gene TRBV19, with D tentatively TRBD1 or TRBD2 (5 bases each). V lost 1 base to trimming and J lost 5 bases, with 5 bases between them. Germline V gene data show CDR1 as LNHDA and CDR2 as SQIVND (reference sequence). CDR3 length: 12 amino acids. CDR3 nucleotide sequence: TGTGCCAGTAGTATAGGGGGGGAGACCCAGTACTTC. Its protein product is CASSIGGETQYF. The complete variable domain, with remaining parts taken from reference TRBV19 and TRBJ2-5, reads DGGITQSPKYLFRKEGQNVTLSCEQNLNHDAMYWYRQDPGQGLRLIYYSQIVNDFQKGDIAEGYSVSREKKESFPLTVTSAQKNPTAFYLCASSIGGETQYFGPGTRLLVL.